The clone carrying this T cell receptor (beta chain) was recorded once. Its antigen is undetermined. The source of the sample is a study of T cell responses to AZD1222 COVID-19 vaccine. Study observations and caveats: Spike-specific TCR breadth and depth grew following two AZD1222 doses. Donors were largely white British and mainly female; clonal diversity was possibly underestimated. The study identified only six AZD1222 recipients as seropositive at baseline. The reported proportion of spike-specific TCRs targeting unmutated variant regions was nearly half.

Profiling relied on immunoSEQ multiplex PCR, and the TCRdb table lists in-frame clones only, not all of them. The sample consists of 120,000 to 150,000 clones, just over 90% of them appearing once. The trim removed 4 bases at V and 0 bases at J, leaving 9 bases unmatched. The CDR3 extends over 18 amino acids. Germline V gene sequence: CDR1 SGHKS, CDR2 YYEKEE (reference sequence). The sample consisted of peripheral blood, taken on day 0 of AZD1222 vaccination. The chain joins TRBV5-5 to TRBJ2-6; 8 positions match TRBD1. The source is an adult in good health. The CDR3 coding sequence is TGTGCCAGCAGCGGGCCGGACAGGGATCTCTCTGGGGCCAACGTCCTGACTTTC. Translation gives CASSGPDRDLSGANVLTF.